One T cell receptor beta chain is described in this entry. Its antigen is as yet unknown. The source of the sample is a study of beta chain features in type 1 diabetes. Notes on the study in general: Type 1 diabetes patients had fewer VDJ junction insertions and more deletions. Significant though moderate, a shortening of TCRB CDR3s appeared in all four CD4+ subsets of Type 1 diabetes patients.

Isolated RNA was reverse transcribed in full, so expressed TCRB transcripts were sequenced. The repertoire was sequenced with immunoSEQ multiplex PCR; TCRdb's copy has only in-frame clones and lacks some. The data show around 500,000 clones, about 32% seen once. This CDR3 has 14 amino acids. V was trimmed by 1 base and J by 9 bases, leaving 13 bases between them. Germline-derived CDR1 and CDR2 are MGHRA and YSYEKL. This rearrangement joins TRBV4-1 to TRBJ1-5; D not resolved. The sequenced material came from naive CD4+ T cells from blood. This sequence was found in a man younger than 35 in good health. The CDR3 loop is CASSQVVLVWPQHF. The CDR3 nucleotides are TGCGCCAGCAGCCAAGTGGTTCTGGTCTGGCCCCAGCATTTT.